This TCR beta chain was retrieved from a study of T cell changes during pregnancy in multiple sclerosis. The method was immunoSEQ multiplex PCR; TCRdb's version includes in-frame clones alone and lacks a portion of them. This table has more than 55,000 clones, more than 75% appearing once. Specimen: peripheral blood, collected in the second trimester of pregnancy. The TCR sequence derives from a female donor with multiple sclerosis, enrolled in a pregnancy study.

The CDR3 reads CASSSWTGMNTEAFF. CDR3 bases: TGTGCCAGCAGTTCTTGGACAGGGATGAACACTGAAGCTTTCTTT. This sequence joins TRBV25-1 and TRBJ1-1, with 8 bases matching TRBD1. This CDR3 spans 15 amino acids. V shed 5 bases, J shed 0 bases, and the junction held 5 bases outside the gene matches. Germline assignment: CDR1 MGHDK and CDR2 SYGVNS.